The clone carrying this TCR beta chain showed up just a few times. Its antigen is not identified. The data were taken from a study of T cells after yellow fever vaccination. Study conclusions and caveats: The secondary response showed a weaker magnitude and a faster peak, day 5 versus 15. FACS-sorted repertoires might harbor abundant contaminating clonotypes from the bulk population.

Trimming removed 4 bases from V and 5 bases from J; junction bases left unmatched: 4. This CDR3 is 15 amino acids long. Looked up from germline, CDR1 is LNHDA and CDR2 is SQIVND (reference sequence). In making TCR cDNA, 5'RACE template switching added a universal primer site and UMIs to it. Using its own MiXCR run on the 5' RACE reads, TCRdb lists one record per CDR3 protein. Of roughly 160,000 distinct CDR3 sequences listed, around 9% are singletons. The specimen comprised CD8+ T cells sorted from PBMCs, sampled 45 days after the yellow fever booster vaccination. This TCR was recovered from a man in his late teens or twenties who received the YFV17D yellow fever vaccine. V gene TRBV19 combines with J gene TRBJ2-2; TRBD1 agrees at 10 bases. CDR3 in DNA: TGTGCCAGTAGTACCCGGGACAGGGGAACCGGGGAGCTGTTTTTT. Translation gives CASSTRDRGTGELFF.